The 16 T cell receptor beta chains below were found in one sample sequenced in a study of cytomegalovirus exposure and HLA in healthy donors. The PCR made use of 60 Vbeta and 13 Jbeta primers. This table comes from immunoSEQ multiplex PCR, and its TCRdb copy is limited to in-frame clones, with some not included. Of tens of thousands of clones in the sample, around 82% were seen once. The sequencing input was PBMCs. Source of these receptors: a male donor in good health and CMV-seronegative.

V and J are TRBV29-1 and TRBJ1-2; no clear D. Looked up from germline, CDR1 is SQVTM and CDR2 is ANQGSEA. Trimming left V 5 bases short and J 2 bases short, with 15 bases between. This CDR3 region has 14 residues. This chain's CDR3 is CSVKVGDLNYGYTF. The CDR3 DNA follows: TGCAGCGTTAAAGTGGGCGACCTCAACTATGGCTACACCTTC.

The rearrangement joins TRBV6-4 to TRBJ2-3; D might be TRBD1 (5 bases). This CDR3 spans 18 amino acids. Per germline, CDR1 MRHNA and CDR2 SNTAGT. Trimming left V 2 bases short and J 2 bases short, with 20 bases between. Here the CDR3 DNA reads TGTGCCAGCAGTGACACAGGCCGGTCCCGAGCGATCACAGATACGCAGTATTTT. Encoded protein: CASSDTGRSRAITDTQYF.

Regarding this clone: Compared with germline, one end of the junction differs, possibly owing to a read error. This chain connects TRBV29-1 to TRBJ1-2; D is ambiguous. The germline V gene encodes CDR1 SQVTM and CDR2 ANQGSEA. The CDR3 sequence is 12 residues long. The CDR3 is CSVGRANYGYPF. In nucleotides, the CDR3 is TGCAGCGTTGGACGAGCTAACTATGGCTACCCCTTC.

The rearrangement uses TRBV5-1 and TRBJ2-7, with D maybe TRBD2 (6 bases). Germline lookup yields CDR1 SGHRS and CDR2 YFSETQ. V dropped 1 base and J dropped 4 bases, with 15 bases sitting between them. CDR3 length equals 15 residues. This chain's CDR3 is CASSLIRESGYEQYF. The CDR3 region has the DNA TGCGCCAGCAGCTTGATTCGGGAGTCGGGTTACGAGCAGTACTTC.

The chain recombines TRBV7-9 with TRBJ1-4; TRBD1 might be the D (5 bases). The CDR3 contains 15 residues. V lost 4 bases and J 4 bases, leaving 13 bases between the germline ends. Looked up from germline, CDR1 is SEHNR and CDR2 is FQNEAQ (reference sequence). The CDR3 coding sequence is TGTGCCAGCAGCTGGGAAGCTAGGGGTAATGAAAAACTGTTTTTT. Protein sequence: CASSWEARGNEKLFF.

This chain joins TRBV7-9 and TRBJ2-7; 8 bases match TRBD2. The CDR3 has 14 amino acids. CDR1 and CDR2 (germline): SEHNR, FQNEAQ (reference sequence). With V trimmed by 5 bases and J by 4 bases, 7 bases remained unmatched. The CDR3 region has the DNA TGTGCCAGCAGCACCCCGGGACTAGTTTACGAGCAGTACTTC. This encodes CASSTPGLVYEQYF.

The chain joins TRBV21-1 to TRBJ1-2; the table names TRBD1, a call not compared with the DNA. TRBV21-1 is marked as a pseudogene. This CDR3 contains 15 residues. The CDR3 loop reads CASRLDRGRNYGYTF. The DNA of the CDR3 is TGTGCCAGCCGCCTGGACAGGGGGCGTAACTATGGCTACACCTTC.

There are a few counts of this clone. The V gene is TRBV4-2, the J gene TRBJ2-5, with TRBD1 identical over 9 bases. The CDR3 is made up of 15 amino acids. CDR1 is LGHNA, CDR2 YNFKEQ, per germline. The ends lost 2 bases at V and 2 bases at J; junction bases unmatched: 3. The CDR3 sequence is CASSQPGQGQETQYF. In DNA form, the CDR3 reads TGTGCCAGCAGCCAACCGGGACAGGGACAAGAGACCCAGTACTTC.

The V and J genes are TRBV6-1 and TRBJ2-3; 7 nucleotides match TRBD1. Unmatched junction bases numbered 2, after V lost 8 bases and J lost 0 bases. Germline loops: CDR1 MNHNS, CDR2 SASEGT. This CDR3 comprises 13 residues. Here the CDR3 DNA reads TGTGCCAGCCGGGACAGCAGCACAGATACGCAGTATTTT. This translates into CASRDSSTDTQYF.

Comments on this clone: The germline gene is not matched at one end of the junction; a read error may be the cause. This sequence joins TRBV7-9 and TRBJ2-7; D is unclear. Germline V lookup: CDR1 SEHNR, CDR2 FQNEAQ (reference sequence). This CDR3 comprises 13 residues. CDR3 region: CASSLAGIYGQYF. CDR3 bases: TGTGCCAGCAGCTTAGCGGGCATCTACGGGCAGTACTTC.

The chain is built from TRBV15 and TRBJ2-7; 11 nucleotides agree with TRBD1. CDR1 is LNHNV, CDR2 YYDKDF, per germline (reference sequence). The CDR3 contains 20 residues. The trim removed 0 bases at V and 2 bases at J, leaving 15 bases unmatched. Here the CDR3 DNA reads TGTGCCACCAGCAGAGATCGACGAATATACACGGGACAGGGGGCCTACGAGCAGTACTTC. This translates into CATSRDRRIYTGQGAYEQYF. Full variable domain (outside the CDR3, taken from reference TRBV15 and TRBJ2-7): DAMVIQNPRYQVTQFGKPVTLSCSQTLNHNVMYWYQQKSSQAPKLLFHYYDKDFNNEADTPDNFQSRRPNTSFCFLDIRSPGLGDTAMYLCATSRDRRIYTGQGAYEQYFGPGTRLTVT.

This clone appeared a few times. The J gene is TRBJ2-1, the V gene TRBV5-1, with unresolved D. The V gene lost 4 bases and the J gene lost 0 bases, with 11 bases spanning the gap. CDR3 length: 15 residues. Per the germline V gene, CDR1 is SGHRS and CDR2 is YFSETQ. CDR3 region: CASSLGVSSYNEQFF. The CDR3 DNA follows: TGCGCCAGCAGCCTCGGTGTTAGCTCCTACAATGAGCAGTTCTTC. Full variable domain (rest looked up from reference TRBV5-1 and TRBJ2-1): KAGVTQTPRYLIKTRGQQVTLSCSPISGHRSVSWYQQTPGQGLQFLFEYFSETQRNKGNFPGRFSGRQFSNSRSEMNVSTLELGDSALYLCASSLGVSSYNEQFFGPGTRLTVL.

Comment on this clone: A junction end diverges from the germline sequence, so it may reflect a read error. The chain links TRBV7-2 to TRBJ1-6; D is possibly TRBD1 (5 bases). Germline CDR1 reads SGHTA; CDR2 reads FQGNSA. This CDR3 is built from 14 residues. CDR3 amino acids: CASSSSWGVPPLNF. CDR3 sequence (DNA): TGTGCCAGCAGCTCCAGCTGGGGGGTGCCACCCCTCAACTTT.

This chain's CDR3 is CASSATGHSNEQFF. The DNA for the CDR3 is TGTGCCAGCAGCGCGACAGGACATAGCAATGAGCAGTTCTTC. The chain has TRBV6-1 and TRBJ2-1; weak D call: TRBD1 (6 bases). The CDR3 contains 14 residues. V was clipped by 6 bases and J by 6 bases, with 15 bases between them. The germline V gene encodes CDR1 MNHNS and CDR2 SASEGT.

The CDR3 spells CASTLAKGEAFF. CDR3 sequence (DNA): TGTGCCAGCACCCTAGCCAAGGGAGAAGCTTTCTTT. The chain carries TRBV13 and TRBJ1-1; no reliable D call. Germline CDR1 PRHDT, CDR2 FYEKMQ (reference sequence). Deletions cut 7 bases from V and 8 bases from J, with 14 bases between. CDR3 size: 12 residues. Drawing the rest from reference TRBV13 and TRBJ1-1, the complete variable domain is AAGVIQSPRHLIKEKRETATLKCYPIPRHDTVYWYQQGPGQDPQFLISFYEKMQSDKGSIPDRFSAQQFSDYHSELNMSSLELGDSALYFCASTLAKGEAFFGQGTRLTVV.

The rearrangement uses TRBV7-8 and TRBJ2-1, with 11 bases that match TRBD2. The CDR3 runs 17 residues. Germline loops: CDR1 SGHVS, CDR2 FQNEAQ. The V gene end was trimmed by 1 base and the J gene end by 5 bases; junction bases not matched to a gene: 7. DNA of the CDR3: TGTGCCAGCAGCTTAGTCAGACTAGCGGGGCGAAACAATGAGCAGTTCTTC. Its translation is CASSLVRLAGRNNEQFF.